This T cell receptor (beta chain) was sequenced during a study of cytomegalovirus exposure and HLA in healthy donors. Notes on the study in general: V segments that were indistinguishable, TRBV6-2 and TRBV6-3 among them, were omitted from analysis.

Both 60 Vbeta primers and 13 Jbeta primers went into the PCR. The data were produced by immunoSEQ multiplex PCR, yet TCRdb's version contains in-frame clones alone and is incomplete. The table has 160,000 or so clones, roughly 80% seen once. On this clone itself: Its specificity is unknown.

The trim removed 3 bases at V and 8 bases at J, leaving 5 bases unmatched. The CDR3 contains 14 residues. Germline V CDR1 and CDR2: SGHTA, FQGNSA. The receptor was isolated from a male donor in good health and CMV-seronegative. The sample comprised PBMCs. The chain recombines TRBV7-2 with TRBJ1-4; 8 bases agree with TRBD1. The CDR3 reads CASSFGQGGEKLFF. For the CDR3, the DNA is TGTGCCAGCAGCTTCGGACAGGGAGGGGAAAAACTGTTTTTT.